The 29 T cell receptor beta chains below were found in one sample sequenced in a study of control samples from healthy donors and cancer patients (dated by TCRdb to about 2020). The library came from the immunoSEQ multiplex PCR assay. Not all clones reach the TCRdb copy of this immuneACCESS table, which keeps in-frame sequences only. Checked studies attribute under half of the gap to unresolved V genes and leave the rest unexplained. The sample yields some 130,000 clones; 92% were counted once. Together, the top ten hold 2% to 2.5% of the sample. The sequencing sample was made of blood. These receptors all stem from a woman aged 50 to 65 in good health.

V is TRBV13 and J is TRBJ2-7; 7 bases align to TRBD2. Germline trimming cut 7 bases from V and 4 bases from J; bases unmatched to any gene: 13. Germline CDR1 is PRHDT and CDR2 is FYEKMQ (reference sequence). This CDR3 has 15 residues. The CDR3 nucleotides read TGTGCCAGCACTTCGAAGCGGGGAGATTGGTACGAGCAGTACTTC. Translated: CASTSKRGDWYEQYF.

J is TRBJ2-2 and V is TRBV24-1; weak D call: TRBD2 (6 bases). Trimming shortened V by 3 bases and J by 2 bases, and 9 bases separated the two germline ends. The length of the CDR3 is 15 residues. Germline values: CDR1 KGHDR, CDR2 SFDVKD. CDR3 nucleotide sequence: TGTGCCACCAGTGATCAGGGACTTAACACCGGGGAGCTGTTTTTT. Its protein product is CATSDQGLNTGELFF.

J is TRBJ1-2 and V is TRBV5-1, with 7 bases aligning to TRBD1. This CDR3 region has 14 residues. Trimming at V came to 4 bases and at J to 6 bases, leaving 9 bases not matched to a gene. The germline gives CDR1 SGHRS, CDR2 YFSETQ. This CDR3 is CASSGGGSGDGYTF. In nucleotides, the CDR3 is TGCGCCAGCAGCGGAGGGGGCTCAGGGGATGGCTACACCTTC.

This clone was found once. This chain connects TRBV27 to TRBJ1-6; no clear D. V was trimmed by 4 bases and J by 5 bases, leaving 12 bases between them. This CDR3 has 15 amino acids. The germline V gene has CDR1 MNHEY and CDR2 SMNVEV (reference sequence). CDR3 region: CASSSVGLDNSPLHF. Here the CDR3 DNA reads TGTGCCAGCAGTTCGGTAGGGTTGGATAATTCACCCCTCCACTTT.

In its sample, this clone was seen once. DNA for the CDR3: TGTGCCAGCAGCCGGACAGTAATGAACACTGAAGCTTTCTTT. This sequence encodes CASSRTVMNTEAFF. J is TRBJ1-1 and V is TRBV5-6; tentative D call: TRBD1 (6 bases). This CDR3 has 14 residues. Germline CDR1 is SGHDT and CDR2 is YYEEEE. Trimming removed 4 bases from V and 0 bases from J, with 10 bases in between.

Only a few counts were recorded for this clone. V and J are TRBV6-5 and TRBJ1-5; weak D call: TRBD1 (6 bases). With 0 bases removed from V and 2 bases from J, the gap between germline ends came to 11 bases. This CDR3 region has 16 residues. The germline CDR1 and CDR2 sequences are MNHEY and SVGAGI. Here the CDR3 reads CASSYSGGGGNQPQHF. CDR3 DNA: TGTGCCAGCAGTTACTCCGGAGGGGGTGGCAATCAGCCCCAGCATTTT.

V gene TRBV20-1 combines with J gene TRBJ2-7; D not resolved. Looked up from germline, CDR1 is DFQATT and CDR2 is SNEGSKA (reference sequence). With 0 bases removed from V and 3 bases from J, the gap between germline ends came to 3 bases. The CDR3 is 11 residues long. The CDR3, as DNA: TGCAGTGCTAGAGAAGACTACGAGCAGTACTTC. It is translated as CSAREDYEQYF.

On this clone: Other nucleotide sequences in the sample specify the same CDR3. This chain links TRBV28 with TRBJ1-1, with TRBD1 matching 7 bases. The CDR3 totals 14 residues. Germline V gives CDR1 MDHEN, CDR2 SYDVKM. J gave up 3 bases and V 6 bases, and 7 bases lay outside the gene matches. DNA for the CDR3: TGTGCCAGCAGCCCACAGGGGCGCGACACTGAAGCTTTCTTT. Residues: CASSPQGRDTEAFF.

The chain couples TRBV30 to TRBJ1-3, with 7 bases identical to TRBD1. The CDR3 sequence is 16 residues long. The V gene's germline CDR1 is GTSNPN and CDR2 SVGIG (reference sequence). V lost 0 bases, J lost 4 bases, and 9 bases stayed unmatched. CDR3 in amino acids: CAWSVTSTGRGNTIYF. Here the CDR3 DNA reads TGTGCCTGGAGTGTTACTTCGACAGGGAGAGGAAACACCATATATTTT.

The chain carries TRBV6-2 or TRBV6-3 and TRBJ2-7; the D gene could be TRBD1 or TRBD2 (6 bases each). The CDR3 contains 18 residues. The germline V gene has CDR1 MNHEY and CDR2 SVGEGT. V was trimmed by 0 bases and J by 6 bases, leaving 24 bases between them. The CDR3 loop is CASSYSTSGAGRGIEQYF. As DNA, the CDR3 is TGTGCCAGCAGTTACTCGACGTCAGGGGCGGGACGCGGGATCGAGCAGTACTTC.

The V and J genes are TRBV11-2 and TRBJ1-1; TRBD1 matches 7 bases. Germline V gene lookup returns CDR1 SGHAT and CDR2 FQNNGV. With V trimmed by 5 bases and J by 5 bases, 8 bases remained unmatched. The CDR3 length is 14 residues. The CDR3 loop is CASSIAGGMTEAFF. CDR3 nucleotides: TGTGCCAGCAGCATTGCAGGGGGGATGACTGAAGCTTTCTTT. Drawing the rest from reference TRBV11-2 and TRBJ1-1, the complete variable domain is EAGVAQSPRYKIIEKRQSVAFWCNPISGHATLYWYQQILGQGPKLLIQFQNNGVVDDSQLPKDRFSAERLKGVDSTLKIQPAKLEDSAVYLCASSIAGGMTEAFFGQGTRLTVV.

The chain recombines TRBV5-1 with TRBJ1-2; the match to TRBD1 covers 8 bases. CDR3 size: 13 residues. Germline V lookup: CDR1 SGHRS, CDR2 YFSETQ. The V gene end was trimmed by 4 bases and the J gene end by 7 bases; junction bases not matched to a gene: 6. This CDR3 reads CASSLTDRAGYTF. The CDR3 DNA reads TGCGCCAGCAGCCTTACGGACAGGGCTGGCTACACCTTC.

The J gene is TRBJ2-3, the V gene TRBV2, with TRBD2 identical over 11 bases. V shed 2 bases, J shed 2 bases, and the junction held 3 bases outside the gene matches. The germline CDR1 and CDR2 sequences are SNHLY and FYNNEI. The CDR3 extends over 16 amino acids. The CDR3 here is CASSELAGGPTDTQYF. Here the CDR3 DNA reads TGTGCCAGCAGTGAACTAGCGGGGGGTCCCACAGATACGCAGTATTTT. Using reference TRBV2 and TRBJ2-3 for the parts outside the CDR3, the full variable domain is EPEVTQTPSHQVTQMGQEVILRCVPISNHLYFYWYRQILGQKVEFLVSFYNNEISEKSEIFDDQFSVERPDGSNFTLKIRSTKLEDSAMYFCASSELAGGPTDTQYFGPGTRLTVL.

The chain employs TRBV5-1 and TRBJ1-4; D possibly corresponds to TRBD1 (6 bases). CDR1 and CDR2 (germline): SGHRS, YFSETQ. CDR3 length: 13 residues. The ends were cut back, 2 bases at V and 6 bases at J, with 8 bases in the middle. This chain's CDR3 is CASSLSGDEKLFF. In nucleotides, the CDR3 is TGCGCCAGCAGCTTATCAGGGGATGAAAAACTGTTTTTT. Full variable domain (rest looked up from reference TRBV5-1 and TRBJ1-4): KAGVTQTPRYLIKTRGQQVTLSCSPISGHRSVSWYQQTPGQGLQFLFEYFSETQRNKGNFPGRFSGRQFSNSRSEMNVSTLELGDSALYLCASSLSGDEKLFFGSGTQLSVL.

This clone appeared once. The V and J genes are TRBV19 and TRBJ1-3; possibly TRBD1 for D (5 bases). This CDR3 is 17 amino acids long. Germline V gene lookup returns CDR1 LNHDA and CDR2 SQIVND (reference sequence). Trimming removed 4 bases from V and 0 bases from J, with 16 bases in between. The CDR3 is CASSRARTGLSGNTIYF. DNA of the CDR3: TGTGCCAGTAGTAGAGCCCGTACAGGTCTCTCTGGAAACACCATATATTTT.

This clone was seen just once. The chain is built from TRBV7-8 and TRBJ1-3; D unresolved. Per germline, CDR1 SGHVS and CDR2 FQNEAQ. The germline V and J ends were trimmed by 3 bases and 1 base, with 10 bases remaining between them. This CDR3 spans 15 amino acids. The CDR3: CASSFSWRSGNTIYF. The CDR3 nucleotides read TGTGCCAGCAGCTTTTCATGGAGGTCTGGAAACACCATATATTTT.

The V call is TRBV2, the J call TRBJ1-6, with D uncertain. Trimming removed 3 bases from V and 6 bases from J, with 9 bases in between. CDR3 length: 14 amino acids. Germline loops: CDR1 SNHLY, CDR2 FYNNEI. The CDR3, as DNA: TGTGCCAGCAGTGAGGGAAGTGTTAATTCACCCCTCCACTTT. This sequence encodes CASSEGSVNSPLHF.

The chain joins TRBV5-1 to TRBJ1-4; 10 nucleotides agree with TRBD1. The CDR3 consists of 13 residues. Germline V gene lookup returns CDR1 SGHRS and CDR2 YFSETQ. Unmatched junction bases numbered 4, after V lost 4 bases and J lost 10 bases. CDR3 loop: CASSLDRGGKLFF. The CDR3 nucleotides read TGCGCCAGCAGCCTGGACAGGGGGGGAAAACTGTTTTTT.

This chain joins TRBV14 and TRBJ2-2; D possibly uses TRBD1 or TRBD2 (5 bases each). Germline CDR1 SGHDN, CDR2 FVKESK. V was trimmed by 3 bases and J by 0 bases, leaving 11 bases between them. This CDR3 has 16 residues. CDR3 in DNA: TGTGCCAGCAGCCAGGGTCTGGGGGCGAACACCGGGGAGCTGTTTTTT. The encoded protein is CASSQGLGANTGELFF.

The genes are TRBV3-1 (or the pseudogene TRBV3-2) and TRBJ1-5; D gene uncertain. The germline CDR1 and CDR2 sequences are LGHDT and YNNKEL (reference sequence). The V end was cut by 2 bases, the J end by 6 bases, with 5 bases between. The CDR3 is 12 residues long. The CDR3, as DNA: TGTGCCAGCAGCCAACGGGGTCAGCCCCAGCATTTT. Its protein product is CASSQRGQPQHF.

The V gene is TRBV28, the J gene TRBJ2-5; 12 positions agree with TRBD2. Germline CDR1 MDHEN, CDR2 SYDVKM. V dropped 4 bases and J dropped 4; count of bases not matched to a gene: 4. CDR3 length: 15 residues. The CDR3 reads CASSSRLAGVETQYF. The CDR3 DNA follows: TGTGCCAGCAGTTCCCGACTAGCGGGGGTAGAGACCCAGTACTTC.

CDR3 loop: CASSYLSEQFF. The CDR3 DNA follows: TGTGCCAGCAGTTACCTGAGTGAGCAGTTCTTC. V is TRBV6-5 and J is TRBJ2-1; D uncertain. The V and J ends lost 2 bases and 9 bases respectively, with 5 bases between them. The CDR3 runs 11 residues. Germline V CDR1 and CDR2: MNHEY, SVGAGI.

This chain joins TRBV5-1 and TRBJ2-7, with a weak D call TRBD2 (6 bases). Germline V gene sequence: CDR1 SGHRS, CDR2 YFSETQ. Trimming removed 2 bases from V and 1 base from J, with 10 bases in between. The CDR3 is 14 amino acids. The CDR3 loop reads CASSLHGTSYEQYF. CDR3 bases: TGCGCCAGCAGCTTACATGGGACTTCCTACGAGCAGTACTTC.

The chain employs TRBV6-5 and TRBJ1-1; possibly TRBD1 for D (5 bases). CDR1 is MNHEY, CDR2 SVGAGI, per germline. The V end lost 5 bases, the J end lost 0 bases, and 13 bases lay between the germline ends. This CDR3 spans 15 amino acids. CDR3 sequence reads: CASSQSRGMNTEAFF. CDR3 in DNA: TGTGCCAGCAGTCAATCTCGGGGGATGAACACTGAAGCTTTCTTT.

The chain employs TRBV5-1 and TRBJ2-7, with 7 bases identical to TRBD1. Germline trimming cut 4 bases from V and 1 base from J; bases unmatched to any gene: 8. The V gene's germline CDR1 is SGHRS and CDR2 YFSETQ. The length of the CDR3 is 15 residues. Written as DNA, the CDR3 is TGCGCCAGCAGCGACAGGGCAGGGCGGTCCTACGAGCAGTACTTC. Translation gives CASSDRAGRSYEQYF. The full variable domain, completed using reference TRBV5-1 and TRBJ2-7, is KAGVTQTPRYLIKTRGQQVTLSCSPISGHRSVSWYQQTPGQGLQFLFEYFSETQRNKGNFPGRFSGRQFSNSRSEMNVSTLELGDSALYLCASSDRAGRSYEQYFGPGTRLTVT.

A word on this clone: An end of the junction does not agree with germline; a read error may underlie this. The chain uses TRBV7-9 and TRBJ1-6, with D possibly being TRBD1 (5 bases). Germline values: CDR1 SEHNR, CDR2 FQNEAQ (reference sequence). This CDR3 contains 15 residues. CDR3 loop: CASSLVGGRNLPLHF. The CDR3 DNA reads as TGTGCCAGCAGCTTAGTGGGGGGTAGGAATTTACCCCTCCACTTT. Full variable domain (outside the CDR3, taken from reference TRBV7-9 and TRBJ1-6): DTGVSQNPRHKITKRGQNVTFRCDPISEHNRLYWYRQTLGQGPEFLTYFQNEAQLEKSRLLSDRFSAERPKGSFSTLEIQRTEQGDSAMYLCASSLVGGRNLPLHFGNGTRLTVT.

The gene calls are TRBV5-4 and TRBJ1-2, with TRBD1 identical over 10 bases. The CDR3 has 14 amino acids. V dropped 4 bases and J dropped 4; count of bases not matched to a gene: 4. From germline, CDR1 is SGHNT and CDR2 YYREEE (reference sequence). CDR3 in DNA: TGTGCCAGCAGCCCTGACAGGGGGCTCTATGGCTACACCTTC. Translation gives CASSPDRGLYGYTF.

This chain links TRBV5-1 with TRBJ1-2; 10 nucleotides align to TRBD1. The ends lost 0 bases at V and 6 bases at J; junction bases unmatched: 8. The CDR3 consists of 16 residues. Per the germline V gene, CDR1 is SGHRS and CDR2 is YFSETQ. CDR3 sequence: CASSLGLGQGENGYTF. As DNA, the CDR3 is TGCGCCAGCAGCTTGGGACTCGGACAGGGGGAAAATGGCTACACCTTC.

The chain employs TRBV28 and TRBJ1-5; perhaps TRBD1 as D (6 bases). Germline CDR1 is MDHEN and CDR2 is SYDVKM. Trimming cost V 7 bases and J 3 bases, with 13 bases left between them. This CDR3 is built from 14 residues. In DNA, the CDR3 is TGTGCCAGCACGGAAAGGACAGTCAATCAGCCCCAGCATTTT. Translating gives CASTERTVNQPQHF.